This T cell receptor beta chain was obtained from a study of T cell responses to AZD1222 COVID-19 vaccine. General study findings and limits: Spike-specific TCR depth and breadth grew after two AZD1222 doses. It was only a handful of AZD1222 recipients who were seropositive at baseline.

Comments on this clone: Its specificity is not known.

This CDR3 has 16 amino acids. The J segment lost 0 bases and the V segment lost 5 bases, leaving 10 bases of the junction unmatched. The germline gives CDR1 SGHDT, CDR2 YYEEEE. Sequencing was performed with immunoSEQ multiplex PCR; in TCRdb, only in-frame clones are kept and a portion is missing. The profile covers about 180,000 clones, with around 89% appearing a single time and approximately 6.9% taken by the ten largest. The sample here was peripheral blood, taken on day 0 of AZD1222 vaccination. The rearrangement links TRBV5-6 to TRBJ1-1; TRBD1 matches 7 bases. The receptor was isolated from an adult in good health. The CDR3 protein is CASRFRTGLMNTEAFF. CDR3 sequence (DNA): TGTGCCAGCAGATTCCGGACAGGACTCATGAACACTGAAGCTTTCTTT.